Listed below are T cell receptor beta chains from one sample, sequenced in a study of T cell responses to AZD1222 COVID-19 vaccine. Measured with immunoSEQ multiplex PCR; TCRdb has only the in-frame clones, and not every one. The sample records around 70,000 clones, 88% being singletons. The specimen was peripheral blood, collected on day 0 of AZD1222 vaccination. The receptors were gathered from an adult in good health. Both conserved end residues are part of each CDR3. D genes are given only for firm matches. Clone size is shown for a subset of rows, as once, few, many or a class of expanded clone.

J,D,size,V,DNA,CDR3
TRBJ2-2,NA,NA,TRBV4-3,TGCGCCAGCAGCCTCATATATTCAGTAATCGGGGAGCTGTTTTTT,CASSLIYSVIGELFF
TRBJ2-1,TRBD2,NA,TRBV4-1,TGCGCCAGCAGCCATTTCGCGCGCGGGAGTATCGCCTACAATGAGCAGTTCTTC,CASSHFARGSIAYNEQFF
TRBJ2-6,NA,few,TRBV2,TGTGCCAGCAGTGAAGTCGTCGAATCGGGGGCCAACGTCCTGACTTTC,CASSEVVESGANVLTF
TRBJ2-5,TRBD2,NA,TRBV19,TGTGCCAGTAGTACCCCCGGGACTAGCGGGAAGGAGACCCAGTACTTC,CASSTPGTSGKETQYF
TRBJ1-5,NA,NA,TRBV6-4,TGTGCCAGCAACCCCGGGACACTTAGCAATCAGCCCCAGCATTTT,CASNPGTLSNQPQHF
TRBJ2-7,TRBD1,NA,TRBV6-5,TGTGCCAGCAGTTCAGGGGGCGAGCAGTACTTC,CASSSGGEQYF
TRBJ2-7,TRBD2,NA,TRBV15,TGTGCCACCAGCAGAGGGACGGGCGGGAGTTACGAGCAGTACTTC,CATSRGTGGSYEQYF
TRBJ1-2,NA,NA,TRBV7-8,TGTGCCAGCAGCTCGGACAGCTATGGCTACACCTTC,CASSSDSYGYTF
TRBJ2-1,TRBD2,NA,TRBV6-5,TGTGCCAGCAGGGGCCTAGCGGGAGTTGGCAATGAGCAGTTCTTC,CASRGLAGVGNEQFF
TRBJ2-7,TRBD2,NA,TRBV11-2,TGTGCCAGCAGATCCGGGACTAGCGGGCCTCTCTACGAGCAGTACTTC,CASRSGTSGPLYEQYF
TRBJ1-2,NA,NA,TRBV5-1,TGCGCCAGCAGCAAATACCCCGGGACTGGCTATGGCTACACCTTC,CASSKYPGTGYGYTF
TRBJ2-5,TRBD1,NA,TRBV6-4,TGTGCCAGCAGTGCGACAGGGGGCGCAGAGACCCAGTACTTC,CASSATGGAETQYF
TRBJ1-2,NA,NA,TRBV4-1,TGCGCCAGCAGCCAAGCGCGGGGGCAAGACTATGGCTACACCTTC,CASSQARGQDYGYTF
TRBJ1-5,NA,once,TRBV5-5,TGTGCCAGCACCAGTTTGGGGGGGCGGAATCAGCCCCAGCATTTT,CASTSLGGRNQPQHF
TRBJ2-7,NA,NA,TRBV13,TGTGCCAGCAGCTTAATTGACGGCGGGGGCGCAGCCTACGAGCAGTACTTC,CASSLIDGGGAAYEQYF